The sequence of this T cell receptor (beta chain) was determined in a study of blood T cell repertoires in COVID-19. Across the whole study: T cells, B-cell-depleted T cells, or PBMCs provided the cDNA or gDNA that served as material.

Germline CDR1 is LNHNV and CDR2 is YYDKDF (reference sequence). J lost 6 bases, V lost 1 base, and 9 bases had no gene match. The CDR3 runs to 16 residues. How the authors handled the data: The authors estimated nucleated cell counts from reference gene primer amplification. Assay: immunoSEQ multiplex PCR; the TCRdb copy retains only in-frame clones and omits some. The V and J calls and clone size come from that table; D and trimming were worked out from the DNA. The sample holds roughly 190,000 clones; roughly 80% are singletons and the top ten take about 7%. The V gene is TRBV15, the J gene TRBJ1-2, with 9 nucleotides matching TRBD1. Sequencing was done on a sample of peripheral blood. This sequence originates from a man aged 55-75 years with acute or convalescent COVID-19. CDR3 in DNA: TGTGCCACCAGCAGAGGACGGGGACAGGGCGAAAATGGCTACACCTTC. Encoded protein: CATSRGRGQGENGYTF.